The following is a TCR beta chain sequence with its context. The sample comes from a study of T cell changes during pregnancy in multiple sclerosis. Repertoires were generated with immunoSEQ multiplex PCR, while TCRdb's copy carries only in-frame clones and drops some. The sample has around 72,000 clones, roughly nine tenths seen once. There are 15 residues in the CDR3. Germline V gene sequence: CDR1 ENHRY, CDR2 SYGVKD. The V and J ends lost 0 bases and 2 bases respectively, with 10 bases between them. The sequenced sample was peripheral blood, obtained in the third trimester of pregnancy. This receptor was obtained from a female donor in good health, enrolled as a control in a pregnancy study. The V call is TRBV10-3, the J call TRBJ1-2; D call uncertain. The CDR3 reads CAISESVRENYGYTF. CDR3 sequence (DNA): TGTGCCATCAGTGAGTCGGTGCGGGAAAACTATGGCTACACCTTC.